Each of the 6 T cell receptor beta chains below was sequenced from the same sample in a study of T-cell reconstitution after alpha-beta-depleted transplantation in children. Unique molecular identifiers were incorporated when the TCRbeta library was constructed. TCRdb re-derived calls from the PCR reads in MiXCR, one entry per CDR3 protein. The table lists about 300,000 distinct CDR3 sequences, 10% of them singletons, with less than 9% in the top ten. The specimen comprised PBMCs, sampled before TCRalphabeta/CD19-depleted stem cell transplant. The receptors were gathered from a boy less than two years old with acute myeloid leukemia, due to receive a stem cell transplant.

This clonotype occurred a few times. CDR3 protein: CASEKGLTKGITGELFF. The CDR3, as DNA: TGTGCCAGCGAAAAAGGACTAACCAAGGGTATCACCGGGGAGCTGTTTTTT. This chain connects TRBV6-5 to TRBJ2-2, with D perhaps matching TRBD2 (6 bases). The V and J ends lost 8 bases and 4 bases respectively, with 23 bases between them. The CDR3 contains 17 residues. CDR1 is MNHEY and CDR2 is SVGAGI in the germline V gene.

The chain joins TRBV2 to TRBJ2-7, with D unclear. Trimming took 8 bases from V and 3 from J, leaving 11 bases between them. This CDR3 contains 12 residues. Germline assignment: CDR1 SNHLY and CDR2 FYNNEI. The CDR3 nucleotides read TGTGCCAGCGCCTCCTTTTACTACGAGCAGTACTTC. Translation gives CASASFYYEQYF.

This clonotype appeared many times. Here the CDR3 DNA reads TGTGCCAGCAGGCCCGGGACAGCTATAAACTATGGCTACACCTTC. Amino acids: CASRPGTAINYGYTF. The rearrangement joins TRBV27 to TRBJ1-2, with 7 bases fitting TRBD1. Germline V gives CDR1 MNHEY, CDR2 SMNVEV (reference sequence). The trim removed 6 bases at V and 2 bases at J, leaving 9 bases unmatched. The CDR3 extends over 15 amino acids.

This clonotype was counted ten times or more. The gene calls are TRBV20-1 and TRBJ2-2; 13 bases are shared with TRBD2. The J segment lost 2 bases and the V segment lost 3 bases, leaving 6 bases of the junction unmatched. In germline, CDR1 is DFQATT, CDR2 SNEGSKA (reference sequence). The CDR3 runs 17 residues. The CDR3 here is CSASRTSGGVNTGELFF. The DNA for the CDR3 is TGCAGTGCTAGCAGGACTAGCGGGGGCGTCAACACCGGGGAGCTGTTTTTT.

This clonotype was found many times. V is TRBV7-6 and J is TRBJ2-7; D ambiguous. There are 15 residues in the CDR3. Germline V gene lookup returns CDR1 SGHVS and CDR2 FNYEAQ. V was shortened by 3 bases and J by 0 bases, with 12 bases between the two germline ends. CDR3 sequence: CASSLAGPSSYEQYF. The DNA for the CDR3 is TGTGCCAGCAGCTTGGCCGGGCCCAGCTCCTACGAGCAGTACTTC. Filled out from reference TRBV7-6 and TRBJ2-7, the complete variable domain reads GAGVSQSPRYKVTKRGQDVALRCDPISGHVSLYWYRQALGQGPEFLTYFNYEAQQDKSGLPNDRFSAERPEGSISTLTIQRTEQRDSAMYRCASSLAGPSSYEQYFGPGTRLTVT.

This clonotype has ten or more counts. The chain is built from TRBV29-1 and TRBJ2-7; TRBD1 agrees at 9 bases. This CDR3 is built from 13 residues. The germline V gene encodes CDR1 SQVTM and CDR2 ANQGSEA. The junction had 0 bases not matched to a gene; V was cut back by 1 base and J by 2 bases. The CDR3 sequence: CSVEGTGAYEQYF. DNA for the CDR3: TGCAGCGTTGAAGGGACAGGGGCCTACGAGCAGTACTTC.